This T cell receptor (beta chain) was profiled in a study of shared clonotypes between healthy human individuals. The study's findings and limits: Blood alone was sampled, and tissue repertoires likely differ.

The CDR3 loop spans 13 amino acids. The V end lost 0 bases, the J end lost 7 bases, and 4 bases lay between the germline ends. In germline, CDR1 is MRHNA, CDR2 SNTAGT. The donors were all Caucasian adults (living in Nashville, Tennessee). In the case of this clone: Its cognate antigen is unknown.

It was across several immunoSEQ plates that each subset's genomic DNA was evenly split. The input for sorted-subset replicate PCRs was 200 ng DNA, around 30,000 T cell genomes. The protocol was immunoSEQ multiplex PCR, while the TCRdb copy is restricted to in-frame clones and leaves out a portion. This sample has millions of clones, with 85% to 95% found just once. The chain recombines TRBV6-4 with TRBJ1-6, with D unclear. This TCR derives from a man younger than 35 in good health. The source material was naive CD4+ T cells sorted from blood. As for subset: CD45RA+ positively selected. The CDR3 loop reads CASSDSRNSPLHF. CDR3 DNA sequence: TGTGCCAGCAGTGACTCACGGAATTCACCCCTCCACTTT.